The clone carrying this T cell receptor beta chain was seen more than once but under ten times. The data derive from a study of blood T cells in healthy people across ages. The second PCR ran roughly 6 to 11 cycles with a sample-barcoded 5' primer and J-beta primers. TCRdb processed the 5' RACE reads anew with MiXCR; each CDR3 protein has one entry. The sample carries 1.5 million to 2 million distinct CDR3 sequences, around 48% recorded once. The ends were cut back, 4 bases at V and 0 bases at J, with 9 bases in the middle. Germline V gives CDR1 SGHTA, CDR2 FQGNSA. There are 15 residues in the CDR3. This receptor was taken from a woman aged 40 to 55 in good health. The source material was blood. The chain combines TRBV7-2 with TRBJ1-4; D is ambiguous. CDR3 sequence: CASSSRSATNEKLFF. The CDR3 nucleotides are TGTGCCAGCAGCTCGCGTAGTGCAACTAATGAAAAACTGTTTTTT.